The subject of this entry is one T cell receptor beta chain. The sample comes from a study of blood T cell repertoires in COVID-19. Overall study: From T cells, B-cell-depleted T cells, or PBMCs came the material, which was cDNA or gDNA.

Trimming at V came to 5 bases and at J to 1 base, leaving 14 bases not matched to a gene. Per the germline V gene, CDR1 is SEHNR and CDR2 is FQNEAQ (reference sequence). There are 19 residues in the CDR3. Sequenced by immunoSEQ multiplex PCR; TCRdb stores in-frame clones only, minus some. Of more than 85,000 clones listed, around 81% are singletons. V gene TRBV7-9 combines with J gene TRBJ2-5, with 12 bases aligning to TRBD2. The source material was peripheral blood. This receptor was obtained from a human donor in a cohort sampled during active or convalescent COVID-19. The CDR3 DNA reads TGTGCCAGCAGCCGCCGGACTAGCGGGGCGACCTACTTCCAAGAGACCCAGTACTTC. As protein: CASSRRTSGATYFQETQYF.